The entry below describes one T cell receptor (beta chain). Other DNA sequences of this sample code for an identical CDR3. These data come from a study of blood T cell repertoires in COVID-19. Study information: COVID-19 samples collected from the United States, Italy and Spain covered acute and convalescent phases. Sample material is recorded as cDNA or gDNA derived from T cells, B-cell-depleted T cells, or PBMCs.

This CDR3 spans 13 amino acids. V lost 1 base to trimming and J lost 2 bases, with 6 bases between them. Germline V gives CDR1 SGDLS, CDR2 YYNGEE. Measured with immunoSEQ multiplex PCR; TCRdb has only the in-frame clones, and not every one. The sample shows some 130,000 clones, around three quarters of them seen only once. The rearrangement uses TRBV9 and TRBJ1-1; D is undetermined. The sequence came from a human donor in a cohort sampled during active COVID-19. The sequenced material came from peripheral blood. The CDR3 spells CASSVSGNTEAFF. CDR3 nucleotide sequence: TGTGCCAGCAGCGTATCGGGTAACACTGAAGCTTTCTTT.